Presented here are 10 T cell receptor beta chains from one specimen sequenced in a study of response to subunit inactivated influenza vaccine. MiXCR was run by TCRdb on the RT-PCR reads, yielding one entry per CDR3 protein. The table has roughly 630,000 distinct CDR3 sequences, 11% to 15% seen once. The source material was PBMCs from blood, sampled roughly 2 weeks before vaccination. The receptors were gathered from a man over 45 who received an inactivated influenza vaccine.

The V and J genes are TRBV7-2 and TRBJ1-2; 11 nucleotides line up with TRBD1. The V and J ends lost 4 bases and 7 bases, in that order; junction bases with no gene match: 14. CDR1 and CDR2 (germline): SGHTA, FQGNSA. This CDR3 region has 17 residues. The CDR3 DNA reads as TGTGCCAGCAGCTCGCCGCGGGACAGGGGGGCTTTCGGTGGCTACACCTTC. As protein: CASSSPRDRGAFGGYTF. Drawing the rest from reference TRBV7-2 and TRBJ1-2, the complete variable domain is GAGVSQSPSNKVTEKGKDVELRCDPISGHTALYWYRQSLGQGLEFLIYFQGNSAPDKSGLPSDRFSAERTGGSVSTLTIQRTQQEDSAVYLCASSSPRDRGAFGGYTFGSGTRLTVV.

This clonotype came up a few times. This rearrangement joins TRBV4-3 to TRBJ2-2, with D possibly TRBD2 on 5 matching bases. The CDR3 runs 16 residues. V dropped 4 bases and J dropped 3 bases, with 15 bases sitting between them. Germline CDR1 and CDR2: LGHNA and YSLEER. In nucleotides, the CDR3 is TGCGCCAGCAGCCGCAAGCTAGAGCGGTACACCGGGGAGCTGTTTTTT. It is translated as CASSRKLERYTGELFF.

This clonotype was observed a few times. The rearrangement links TRBV28 to TRBJ2-3; TRBD2 aligns across 7 bases. V lost 7 bases, J lost 7 bases, and 8 bases stayed unmatched. CDR3 length equals 13 residues. Germline CDR1 reads MDHEN; CDR2 reads SYDVKM. CDR3 sequence: CASTLGRDHTQYF. In DNA form, the CDR3 reads TGTGCCAGCACCCTTGGGAGGGACCATACGCAGTATTTT.

This clonotype was seen only a few times. The chain combines TRBV4-2 with TRBJ1-5; D ambiguous. V shed 4 bases and J shed 0 bases, with 10 bases lying between them. The germline gives CDR1 LGHNA, CDR2 YNFKEQ. The CDR3 sequence is 15 residues long. The CDR3 protein is CASSPSLGSNQPQHF. The CDR3 region has the DNA TGTGCCAGCAGCCCCTCCTTGGGTAGCAATCAGCCCCAGCATTTT.

The chain joins TRBV12-3 or TRBV12-4 to TRBJ2-7, with D possibly matching TRBD1 (6 bases). Trimming left V 3 bases short and J 1 base short, with 13 bases between. This CDR3 region has 15 residues. CDR3: CASSLEQGPSYEQYF. CDR3 nucleotide sequence: TGTGCCAGCAGTTTGGAACAGGGCCCTTCCTACGAGCAGTACTTC.

This clonotype occurred many times. CDR3 bases: TGTGCCAGCAGCTTAAATTCCGGCGGGAGAGGCGCCTACGAGCAGTACTTC. It codes for CASSLNSGGRGAYEQYF. This chain joins TRBV7-8 and TRBJ2-7; TRBD2 matches at 7 bases. CDR1 SGHVS and CDR2 FQNEAQ come from the germline V gene. The V and J ends lost 2 bases and 2 bases, in that order; junction bases with no gene match: 12. The CDR3 consists of 17 residues.

This clonotype was found a few times. The J gene is TRBJ2-7, the V gene TRBV7-2; 12 positions agree with TRBD1. V lost 4 bases to trimming and J lost 7 bases; unmatched junction nucleotides: 5. The germline CDR1 and CDR2 sequences are SGHTA and FQGNSA. The CDR3 loop spans 14 amino acids. The CDR3, as DNA: TGTGCCAGCAGCTGGGACAGGGGGCAGAAAGAGCAGTACTTC. Translation gives CASSWDRGQKEQYF.

The chain combines TRBV11-1 with TRBJ2-7; 8 bases align to TRBD1. The ends lost 2 bases at V and 4 bases at J; junction bases unmatched: 4. The germline gives CDR1 SGHAT, CDR2 FQDESV (reference sequence). The CDR3 runs 14 residues. The CDR3 nucleotides read TGTGCCAGCAGCTTACAGGGGGCAATGTACGAGCAGTACTTC. Translated, it gives CASSLQGAMYEQYF.

V is TRBV28 and J is TRBJ2-5, with 7 bases lining up with TRBD1. The CDR3 is 14 residues long. Germline CDR1 and CDR2: MDHEN and SYDVKM. Trimming removed 7 bases from V and 4 bases from J; junction bases left unmatched: 9. CDR3 sequence reads: CASITTGAGETQYF. CDR3 nucleotides: TGTGCCAGCATTACCACAGGGGCCGGAGAGACCCAGTACTTC.

This chain connects TRBV7-2 to TRBJ2-7, with D possibly TRBD2 on 5 matching bases. Germline CDR1 is SGHTA and CDR2 is FQGNSA. The CDR3 is 12 amino acids. Trimming took off 5 bases at V and 6 bases at J, with 11 bases between the two ends. CDR3 in amino acids: CASSHVRGEQYF. CDR3 in DNA: TGTGCCAGCAGCCATGTCCGGGGCGAGCAGTACTTC.